This passage covers 21 T cell receptor beta chains from one sample sequenced in a study of shared clonotypes between healthy human individuals. Only in-frame clones appear in the TCRdb table, and some are missing; sequencing was by immunoSEQ multiplex PCR. Of about 2.3 million clones listed, approximately 90% were seen once; the top ten hold 0.3% to 0.45%. Sequenced sample: naive CD4+ T cells from PBMCs. Subset reported: CD45RA+ positively selected. Receptors originate from a man aged 18 to 29 in good health. Some clones in this sample may be carry-over from other donors' samples.

The rearrangement links TRBV5-1 to TRBJ2-5; perhaps D is TRBD1 or TRBD2 (5 bases each). The V end lost 6 bases, the J end lost 2 bases, and 11 bases lay between the germline ends. The germline V gene encodes CDR1 SGHRS and CDR2 YFSETQ. The CDR3 loop spans 13 amino acids. Here the CDR3 reads CASNRDAQETQYF. The CDR3 DNA is TGCGCCAGCAACCGGGACGCACAAGAGACCCAGTACTTC.

V and J are TRBV6-6 and TRBJ2-7, with TRBD1 identical over 7 bases. The trim removed 10 bases at V and 0 bases at J, leaving 6 bases unmatched. Germline V gives CDR1 MNHNY, CDR2 SVGAGI (reference sequence). CDR3 length equals 13 residues. The CDR3 DNA reads TGTGCCACAAGACAGGGTAGCTCCTACGAGCAGTACTTC. Its translation: CATRQGSSYEQYF.

The chain uses TRBV2 and TRBJ2-2; TRBD2 agrees at 7 bases. CDR1 and CDR2 from the germline V gene are SNHLY and FYNNEI. The trim removed 2 bases at V and 6 bases at J, leaving 6 bases unmatched. This CDR3 spans 15 amino acids. As DNA, the CDR3 is TGTGCCAGCAGTGAATTTCGCGGGAGCGCCGGGGAGCTGTTTTTT. Encoded protein: CASSEFRGSAGELFF.

This clone occurred once. The chain combines TRBV18 with TRBJ2-4; 9 positions match TRBD2. Looked up from germline, CDR1 is KGHSH and CDR2 is LQKENI. CDR3 length: 17 amino acids. J lost 0 bases, V lost 0 bases, and 3 bases had no gene match. The CDR3 protein is CASSPPAGGLAKNIQYF. CDR3 nucleotides: TGTGCCAGCTCACCACCGGCGGGAGGGCTAGCCAAAAACATTCAGTACTTC.

The V gene is TRBV11-3, the J gene TRBJ2-3; D gene ambiguous. The CDR3 is made up of 12 amino acids. V was trimmed by 6 bases and J by 6 bases, leaving 10 bases between them. Germline-derived CDR1 and CDR2 are SGHNT and YENEEA. The CDR3 nucleotides read TGTGCCAGCAGACGTTCCGGCGATACGCAGTATTTT. Its translation: CASRRSGDTQYF. The entire variable domain, with the rest obtained from reference TRBV11-3 and TRBJ2-3, is as follows: EAGVVQSPRYKIIEKKQPVAFWCNPISGHNTLYWYLQNLGQGPELLIRYENEEAVDDSQLPKDRFSAERLKGVDSTLKIQPAELGDSAVYLCASRRSGDTQYFGPGTRLTVL.

The V gene is TRBV5-1, the J gene TRBJ2-7; D is uncertain. The ends were cut back, 2 bases at V and 3 bases at J, with 9 bases in the middle. CDR1 and CDR2 (germline): SGHRS, YFSETQ. The CDR3 extends over 13 amino acids. In DNA, the CDR3 is TGCGCCAGCAGCTTTGACGGAGTCTACGAGCAGTACTTC. Translating it yields CASSFDGVYEQYF.

CDR3 sequence: CASSPNRGGLFYEQFF. The CDR3 DNA is TGTGCCAGCAGTCCTAACAGGGGGGGCCTTTTTTATGAGCAGTTCTTC. J is TRBJ2-1 and V is TRBV28, with D tentatively TRBD1 (8 bases). V was cut by 5 bases and J by 8 bases, with 22 bases left in between. The CDR3 covers 16 residues. In germline, CDR1 is MDHEN, CDR2 SYDVKM.

The chain carries TRBV6-1 and TRBJ1-2; a possible D gene is TRBD1 (5 bases). Germline lookup yields CDR1 MNHNS and CDR2 SASEGT. This CDR3 has 15 residues. V was clipped by 8 bases and J by 2 bases, with 18 bases between them. This chain's CDR3 is CASASGGRVNYGYTF. The CDR3 nucleotides read TGTGCCAGCGCCTCCGGGGGGAGGGTGAACTATGGCTACACCTTC.

The chain combines TRBV2 with TRBJ2-7; D not resolved. The CDR3 extends over 13 amino acids. V lost 5 bases and J 1 base, leaving 9 bases between the germline ends. The V gene's germline CDR1 is SNHLY and CDR2 FYNNEI. For the CDR3, the DNA is TGTGCCAGCAGTCCCCTCAATTCCTACGAGCAGTACTTC. Translating it yields CASSPLNSYEQYF.

The chain recombines TRBV6-5 with TRBJ2-5; tentatively, D is TRBD2 (5 bases). Germline values: CDR1 MNHEY, CDR2 SVGAGI. Between the trimmed V and J ends, which lost 0 bases and 6 bases, there was a span of 11 bases. The CDR3 runs to 14 residues. The DNA of the CDR3 is TGTGCCAGCAGTTACTCGCCGTGGGAGAAGACCCAGTACTTC. Protein sequence: CASSYSPWEKTQYF.

This chain joins TRBV10-3 and TRBJ1-1; 9 bases align to TRBD1. Germline CDR1 reads ENHRY; CDR2 reads SYGVKD. This CDR3 is 13 amino acids long. V shed 9 bases, J shed 1 base, and the junction held 3 bases outside the gene matches. The CDR3 DNA follows: TGTGCCATAAGGACAGGGGAGAACACTGAAGCTTTCTTT. This sequence encodes CAIRTGENTEAFF.

V is TRBV5-1 and J is TRBJ2-2, with TRBD1 identical over 7 bases. CDR1 is SGHRS, CDR2 YFSETQ, per germline. CDR3 length: 18 residues. With 3 bases clipped from V and 6 bases from J, the junction kept 17 bases outside the gene matches. The CDR3 region has the DNA TGCGCCAGCAGCTACCCTACCTGGACCGGGACAGCGCCCGGGGAGCTGTTTTTT. Its translation is CASSYPTWTGTAPGELFF.

The genes are TRBV5-4 and TRBJ2-2, with D maybe TRBD2 (6 bases). The length of the CDR3 is 17 residues. Trimming shortened V by 5 bases and J by 5 bases, and 22 bases separated the two germline ends. Germline CDR1 reads SGHNT; CDR2 reads YYREEE (reference sequence). The DNA of the CDR3 is TGTGCCAGCAGAACGGGACTCACAAACCCTTCAACCGGGGAGCTGTTTTTT. Protein sequence: CASRTGLTNPSTGELFF.

The V gene is TRBV7-2, the J gene TRBJ2-1; D ambiguous. The germline V and J ends were trimmed by 1 base and 7 bases, with 11 bases remaining between them. The CDR3 is 14 residues long. Germline CDR1 and CDR2: SGHTA and FQGNSA. Here the CDR3 reads CASSLGVTRNEQFF. CDR3 coding DNA: TGTGCCAGCAGCTTAGGGGTAACCAGGAATGAGCAGTTCTTC.

Notes on this clone: Other DNA sequences in this specimen translate into the identical CDR3. The chain's CDR3 is CASSLVASQETQYF. The CDR3 region has the DNA TGCGCCAGCAGCTTGGTCGCGAGTCAAGAGACCCAGTACTTC. The chain couples TRBV5-1 to TRBJ2-5, with unresolved D. Trimming shortened V by 0 bases and J by 2 bases, and 8 bases separated the two germline ends. Per the germline V gene, CDR1 is SGHRS and CDR2 is YFSETQ. This CDR3 has 14 amino acids.

V and J are TRBV6-1 and TRBJ2-2, with D possibly being TRBD1 (6 bases). Trimming left V 6 bases short and J 5 bases short, with 13 bases between. CDR3 length: 14 residues. From germline, CDR1 is MNHNS and CDR2 SASEGT. The CDR3, as DNA: TGTGCCAGCAGATCGACAGGTGGGACCGGGGAGCTGTTTTTT. Its translation: CASRSTGGTGELFF.

The chain links TRBV4-1 to TRBJ1-6; D perhaps matches TRBD1 (6 bases). Between the trimmed V and J ends, which lost 5 bases and 10 bases, there was a span of 15 bases. The CDR3 sequence is 14 residues long. CDR1 and CDR2 from the germline V gene are MGHRA and YSYEKL. The CDR3 region has the DNA TGCGCCAGCAGCAACCAGCGGGGGCAATCACCCCTCCACTTT. Residues: CASSNQRGQSPLHF.

V usage is TRBV27 and J usage is TRBJ2-1; 10 bases match TRBD1. Germline CDR1 reads MNHEY; CDR2 reads SMNVEV (reference sequence). The V gene end was trimmed by 2 bases and the J gene end by 7 bases; junction bases not matched to a gene: 2. The CDR3 is 14 residues long. DNA of the CDR3: TGTGCCAGCAGTTTACGGACAGGGGGAAATGAGCAGTTCTTC. Its translation: CASSLRTGGNEQFF.

This clone was detected once. The chain is built from TRBV19 and TRBJ2-3; D gene ambiguous. V lost 7 bases, J lost 1 base, and 9 bases lay in between. Per germline, CDR1 LNHDA and CDR2 SQIVND (reference sequence). The CDR3 spans 13 residues. CDR3 sequence (DNA): TGTGCCAGTAAGTTAGATGGCACAGATACGCAGTATTTT. Residues: CASKLDGTDTQYF.

The chain joins TRBV12-5 to TRBJ2-1; maybe TRBD2 (6 bases). The V gene lost 5 bases and the J gene lost 1 base, with 9 bases spanning the gap. CDR3 size: 14 residues. Germline V gene lookup returns CDR1 LGHNT and CDR2 FRNRAP. The CDR3 DNA is TGTGCTAGTGGTAAGGGGACTTCCTACAATGAGCAGTTCTTC. Translation: CASGKGTSYNEQFF. Variable domain in full (rest from reference TRBV12-5 and TRBJ2-1): DARVTQTPRHKVTEMGQEVTMRCQPILGHNTVFWYRQTMMQGLELLAYFRNRAPLDDSGMPKDRFSAEMPDATLATLKIQPSEPRDSAVYFCASGKGTSYNEQFFGPGTRLTVL.

V usage is TRBV5-1 and J usage is TRBJ2-7; D call uncertain. The CDR3 extends over 16 amino acids. Germline values: CDR1 SGHRS, CDR2 YFSETQ. V lost 0 bases and J lost 3, with 16 bases in between. Here the CDR3 reads CASSLASPPGVYEQYF. CDR3 sequence (DNA): TGCGCCAGCAGCTTGGCCTCGCCTCCTGGGGTCTACGAGCAGTACTTC.